These 14 T cell receptor beta chains came from one sample sequenced in a study of T cell responses to AZD1222 COVID-19 vaccine. Profiling relied on immunoSEQ multiplex PCR, and the TCRdb table lists in-frame clones only, not all of them. The sample holds 150,000 to 200,000 clones, 90% seen once. The specimen comprised peripheral blood, sampled on day 0 of AZD1222 vaccination. The receptor set was obtained from an adult in good health.

This chain uses TRBV11-2 with TRBJ1-3; TRBD1 matches 11 bases. The V gene's germline CDR1 is SGHAT and CDR2 FQNNGV. The CDR3 loop spans 14 amino acids. After removal of 5 bases from V and 8 bases from J, the junction contained 5 bases not matched to a gene. Here the CDR3 reads CASSPRDRGDTIYF. As DNA, the CDR3 is TGTGCCAGCAGCCCCCGGGACAGGGGGGACACCATATATTTT.

This clone has just a few counts. V gene TRBV21-1 combines with J gene TRBJ1-6; the table's D call TRBD1 went unverified against the DNA. TRBV21-1 counts as a pseudogene. This CDR3 comprises 16 residues. CDR3 sequence reads: CAATWGFTGRDSPLHF. The CDR3 DNA reads as TGTGCCGCCACGTGGGGTTTTACAGGGCGGGATTCACCCCTCCACTTT.

CDR3 sequence: CASSQSGTGGNQPQHF. CDR3 coding DNA: TGTGCCAGCAGCCAATCCGGGACAGGGGGCAATCAGCCCCAGCATTTT. The chain combines TRBV16 with TRBJ1-5; 10 bases agree with TRBD1. Germline-derived CDR1 and CDR2 are KGHSY and FQNENV. This CDR3 region has 16 residues. V was clipped by 0 bases and J by 2 bases; unmatched bases: 1.

The V call is TRBV5-8, the J call TRBJ1-5, with D perhaps matching TRBD1 (6 bases). Per germline, CDR1 SGHTS and CDR2 YDEGEE. V shed 0 bases and J shed 7 bases, with 23 bases lying between them. The length of the CDR3 is 18 residues. The CDR3 DNA is TGTGCCAGCAGCTTGGCCGGGAGGGGGTCCCGGACTCCGCAGCCCCAGCATTTT. Translating it yields CASSLAGRGSRTPQPQHF.

The rearrangement joins TRBV18 to TRBJ2-2; D may correspond to TRBD1 or TRBD2 (5 bases each). The V end was cut by 0 bases, the J end by 3 bases, with 14 bases between. Germline V CDR1 and CDR2: KGHSH, LQKENI. CDR3 length: 17 amino acids. For the CDR3, the DNA is TGTGCCAGCTCACCACCGCGAGGGGCGCGCGACACCGGGGAGCTGTTTTTT. This encodes CASSPPRGARDTGELFF.

The V gene is TRBV4-3, the J gene TRBJ2-7; D remains ambiguous. The CDR3 totals 13 residues. CDR1 is LGHNA, CDR2 YSLEER, per germline. V was cut by 5 bases and J by 3 bases, with 11 bases left in between. The CDR3 DNA is TGCGCCAGCAGCGGGTCAACGGGCTACGAGCAGTACTTC. As protein: CASSGSTGYEQYF.

CDR3 nucleotide sequence: TGTGCCAGCAGCCAAGATCGCAAGGGGGGCTACACCTTC. Translated: CASSQDRKGGYTF. The chain joins TRBV14 to TRBJ1-2; weak D call: TRBD1 (5 bases). V gave up 0 bases and J gave up 8 bases, with 10 bases separating them. This CDR3 contains 13 residues. Germline CDR1 and CDR2: SGHDN and FVKESK.

This sequence joins TRBV6-5 and TRBJ1-1; 7 bases map to TRBD1. With V trimmed by 8 bases and J by 4 bases, 4 bases remained unmatched. CDR3 length: 12 residues. Germline loops: CDR1 MNHEY, CDR2 SVGAGI. For the CDR3, the DNA is TGTGCCAGCTACAGGGGCGGCACTGAAGCTTTCTTT. Protein: CASYRGGTEAFF.

V usage is TRBV6-4 and J usage is TRBJ2-1; 8 bases agree with TRBD1. Per germline, CDR1 MRHNA and CDR2 SNTAGT. The CDR3 has 16 residues. J lost 3 bases, V lost 0 bases, and 4 bases had no gene match. For the CDR3, the DNA is TGTGCCAGCAGTGACTCGAGGACAGGGTACTACAATGAGCAGTTCTTC. This sequence encodes CASSDSRTGYYNEQFF.

This chain connects TRBV4-1 to TRBJ2-1; TRBD2 is a possible D gene (6 bases). Germline CDR1 is MGHRA and CDR2 is YSYEKL. CDR3 length: 17 amino acids. V gave up 1 base and J gave up 2 bases, with 15 bases separating them. CDR3 nucleotides: TGCGCCAGCAGCCAAGGGGGCCGGACGGGGGCCTACAATGAGCAGTTCTTC. This codes for CASSQGGRTGAYNEQFF.

For the CDR3, the DNA is TGTGCCATCAGGGGGGACCAAACGAACTATGGCTACACCTTC. Residues: CAIRGDQTNYGYTF. The rearrangement joins TRBV10-3 to TRBJ1-2; maybe TRBD1 (5 bases). The V and J ends lost 6 bases and 2 bases respectively, with 13 bases between them. The CDR3 is 14 amino acids. From germline, CDR1 is ENHRY and CDR2 SYGVKD.

The table lists this clone with a count of one. The rearrangement uses TRBV9 and TRBJ1-1, with D unclear. The length of the CDR3 is 15 residues. Per germline, CDR1 SGDLS and CDR2 YYNGEE. V was clipped by 2 bases and J by 0 bases, with 11 bases between them. The CDR3 loop reads CASSVGGSMNTEAFF. DNA of the CDR3: TGTGCCAGCAGCGTCGGTGGGTCCATGAACACTGAAGCTTTCTTT. Using reference TRBV9 and TRBJ1-1 for the parts outside the CDR3, the full variable domain is DSGVTQTPKHLITATGQRVTLRCSPRSGDLSVYWYQQSLDQGLQFLIQYYNGEERAKGNILERFSAQQFPDLHSELNLSSLELGDSALYFCASSVGGSMNTEAFFGQGTRLTVV.

V gene TRBV6-2 or TRBV6-3 combines with J gene TRBJ1-5; D might be TRBD1 (5 bases). CDR1 MNHEY and CDR2 SVGEGT come from the germline V gene. V was pared by 5 bases and J by 6 bases, with 8 bases between. The CDR3 totals 12 residues. The CDR3 reads CASSPGVQPQHF. DNA of the CDR3: TGTGCCAGCAGTCCGGGGGTTCAGCCCCAGCATTTT.

This clone appeared once. The chain carries TRBV3-1 (or the pseudogene TRBV3-2) and TRBJ2-3; 7 positions agree with TRBD2. Germline trimming cut 2 bases from V and 2 bases from J; bases unmatched to any gene: 7. Germline assignment: CDR1 LGHDT and CDR2 YNNKEL (reference sequence). CDR3 length equals 16 residues. The CDR3 nucleotides are TGTGCCAGCAGCCAACTAGCGGCACGCGCCACAGATACGCAGTATTTT. This gives the protein CASSQLAARATDTQYF.